The 17 T cell receptor beta chains in this list originate from one sample, sequenced in a study of control samples from healthy donors and cancer patients. The repertoire was sequenced with immunoSEQ multiplex PCR; TCRdb's copy has only in-frame clones and lacks some. Altogether 93,000 or so clones are present, around 88% being singletons, with the ten largest covering under 20%. Sequenced: PBMCs. These receptors came from a man in his sixties with lung cancer.

The chain employs TRBV29-1 and TRBJ1-2, with D hard to call. The CDR3 spans 13 residues. Trimming pared 3 bases from V and 0 bases from J, leaving 8 bases between. The germline V gene has CDR1 SQVTM and CDR2 ANQGSEA. CDR3 DNA: TGCAGCGTTGACACAGCCGCTAACTATGGCTACACCTTC. Residues: CSVDTAANYGYTF.

This clone was counted a single time. The DNA for the CDR3 is TGTGCCTGGTCGTACAGGGGGCTCCTGGGGATTAGCAATCAGCCCCAGCATTTT. It encodes CAWSYRGLLGISNQPQHF. The V call is TRBV30, the J call TRBJ1-5; 9 nucleotides align to TRBD1. This CDR3 is 18 amino acids long. The J segment lost 0 bases and the V segment lost 5 bases, leaving 14 bases of the junction unmatched. CDR1 GTSNPN and CDR2 SVGIG come from the germline V gene (reference sequence).

V usage is TRBV6-5 and J usage is TRBJ1-3, with no clear D. Trimming removed 5 bases from V and 0 bases from J, with 11 bases in between. Per the germline V gene, CDR1 is MNHEY and CDR2 is SVGAGI. CDR3 length equals 15 residues. CDR3 in DNA: TGTGCCAGCAGTCCCCAACTGAGCTCTGGAAACACCATATATTTT. Translation: CASSPQLSSGNTIYF.

The rearrangement joins TRBV5-1 to TRBJ2-1; D is possibly TRBD2 (6 bases). V gave up 0 bases and J gave up 2 bases, with 18 bases separating them. The length of the CDR3 is 18 residues. Germline loops: CDR1 SGHRS, CDR2 YFSETQ. The CDR3 here is CASSLVASGELTYNEQFF. CDR3 nucleotide sequence: TGCGCCAGCAGCTTGGTGGCCTCGGGGGAGTTGACCTACAATGAGCAGTTCTTC.

V is TRBV27 and J is TRBJ2-2; 8 nucleotides align to TRBD1. After removal of 6 bases from V and 4 bases from J, the junction contained 7 bases not matched to a gene. The CDR3 sequence is 15 residues long. Germline lookup yields CDR1 MNHEY and CDR2 SMNVEV (reference sequence). CDR3: CASSPGGWFTGELFF. DNA of the CDR3: TGTGCCAGCAGCCCAGGGGGCTGGTTCACCGGGGAGCTGTTTTTT.

This chain joins TRBV30 and TRBJ2-1; 9 nucleotides line up with TRBD2. The CDR3 loop spans 17 amino acids. J was trimmed by 2 bases and V by 1 base; bases with no gene match: 9. Germline lookup yields CDR1 GTSNPN and CDR2 SVGIG (reference sequence). Here the CDR3 reads CAWSDAGGLRAYNEQFF. In nucleotides, the CDR3 is TGTGCCTGGAGTGATGCGGGGGGGCTTCGGGCCTACAATGAGCAGTTCTTC. The variable domain in full, with the rest retrieved from reference TRBV30 and TRBJ2-1, is SQTIHQWPATLVQPVGSPLSLECTVEGTSNPNLYWYRQAAGRGLQLLFYSVGIGQISSEVPQNLSASRPQDRQFILSSKKLLLSDSGFYLCAWSDAGGLRAYNEQFFGPGTRLTVL.

The chain uses TRBV11-2 and TRBJ2-1; the D is unclear. V shed 6 bases and J shed 6 bases, with 9 bases lying between them. Per the germline V gene, CDR1 is SGHAT and CDR2 is FQNNGV. This CDR3 comprises 12 residues. DNA of the CDR3: TGTGCCAGCAGTCCCACACGCAATGAGCAGTTCTTC. It codes for CASSPTRNEQFF.

The rearrangement uses TRBV2 and TRBJ1-4, with 7 nucleotides matching TRBD1. With 7 bases clipped from V and 5 bases from J, the junction kept 10 bases outside the gene matches. The CDR3 has 15 amino acids. Germline-derived CDR1 and CDR2 are SNHLY and FYNNEI. CDR3 in amino acids: CASTLFDRANEKLFF. CDR3 nucleotide sequence: TGTGCCAGCACCCTATTTGACAGGGCGAATGAAAAACTGTTTTTT.

The table lists this clone with a count of one. The gene calls are TRBV9 and TRBJ1-2; 7 bases match TRBD1. Germline loops: CDR1 SGDLS, CDR2 YYNGEE. The CDR3 loop spans 15 amino acids. V was clipped by 3 bases and J by 1 base; unmatched bases: 6. The CDR3 reads CASSGRQGHNYGYTF. The CDR3 bases are TGTGCCAGCAGCGGTAGACAGGGACATAACTATGGCTACACCTTC.

The V call is TRBV30, the J call TRBJ2-3, with 9 nucleotides matching TRBD2. The CDR3 has 14 residues. Per the germline V gene, CDR1 is GTSNPN and CDR2 is SVGIG (reference sequence). The trim removed 8 bases at V and 7 bases at J, leaving 13 bases unmatched. The chain's CDR3 is CAGSQGGGAHTQYF. The CDR3 DNA is TGTGCCGGCTCCCAGGGCGGGGGGGCCCATACGCAGTATTTT.

This chain joins TRBV24-1 and TRBJ2-3, with 8 bases lining up with TRBD1. V dropped 6 bases and J dropped 4; count of bases not matched to a gene: 2. Germline V lookup: CDR1 KGHDR, CDR2 SFDVKD. CDR3 size: 13 residues. The CDR3 bases are TGTGCCACCAGTAACAGGGGGGCAGATACGCAGTATTTT. Translation gives CATSNRGADTQYF.

The rearrangement links TRBV12-5 to TRBJ1-5; D gene uncertain. This CDR3 has 12 amino acids. Trimming took 6 bases from V and 9 from J, leaving 12 bases between them. CDR1 is LGHNT, CDR2 FRNRAP, per germline. CDR3 sequence (DNA): TGTGCTAGTGGCCCGACGGAAGGGCCCCAGCATTTT. Protein sequence: CASGPTEGPQHF.

This chain joins TRBV18 and TRBJ1-5; 12 bases map to TRBD1. CDR1 is KGHSH, CDR2 LQKENI, per germline. With V trimmed by 4 bases and J by 7 bases, 11 bases remained unmatched. The CDR3 has 17 amino acids. CDR3 in DNA: TGTGCCAGCTCACTCTCCCCGGGACAGGGGGCTGGACAGCCCCAGCATTTT. Its protein is CASSLSPGQGAGQPQHF. The variable domain in full, with the rest retrieved from reference TRBV18 and TRBJ1-5, is NAGVMQNPRHLVRRRGQEARLRCSPMKGHSHVYWYRQLPEEGLKFMVYLQKENIIDESGMPKERFSAEFPKEGPSILRIQQVVRGDSAAYFCASSLSPGQGAGQPQHFGDGTRLSIL.

The CDR3 nucleotides read TGTGCCAGCAGCTTGGCGACAGGGGAGGAAGAAAAACTGTTTTTT. The encoded protein is CASSLATGEEEKLFF. This chain uses TRBV5-4 with TRBJ1-4; 8 nucleotides agree with TRBD1. In germline, CDR1 is SGHNT, CDR2 YYREEE (reference sequence). The CDR3 length is 15 residues. Germline trimming cut 0 bases from V and 8 bases from J; bases unmatched to any gene: 6. Complete variable domain (other parts from reference TRBV5-4 and TRBJ1-4): ETGVTQSPTHLIKTRGQQVTLRCSSQSGHNTVSWYQQALGQGPQFIFQYYREEENGRGNFPPRFSGLQFPNYSSELNVNALELDDSALYLCASSLATGEEEKLFFGSGTQLSVL.

The J gene is TRBJ1-1, the V gene TRBV6-5; no firm D call. Trimming left V 5 bases short and J 0 bases short, with 13 bases between. CDR3 length: 15 amino acids. The V gene's germline CDR1 is MNHEY and CDR2 SVGAGI. The CDR3 sequence: CASSKPGSLNTEAFF. CDR3 DNA: TGTGCCAGCAGTAAACCCGGTTCCCTGAACACTGAAGCTTTCTTT.

The chain links TRBV5-1 to TRBJ2-3; D is unresolved. V was shortened by 4 bases and J by 4 bases, with 10 bases between the two germline ends. This CDR3 comprises 13 residues. Per germline, CDR1 SGHRS and CDR2 YFSETQ. CDR3 region: CASSPSGPDTQYF. The CDR3 DNA is TGCGCCAGCAGCCCCTCCGGCCCAGATACGCAGTATTTT. Complete variable domain (other parts from reference TRBV5-1 and TRBJ2-3): KAGVTQTPRYLIKTRGQQVTLSCSPISGHRSVSWYQQTPGQGLQFLFEYFSETQRNKGNFPGRFSGRQFSNSRSEMNVSTLELGDSALYLCASSPSGPDTQYFGPGTRLTVL.

The J gene is TRBJ1-1, the V gene TRBV11-3; 8 nucleotides align to TRBD1. The trim removed 2 bases at V and 4 bases at J, leaving 3 bases unmatched. Germline lookup yields CDR1 SGHNT and CDR2 YENEEA. CDR3 length: 14 residues. The CDR3: CASSLTQGGTEAFF. CDR3 nucleotide sequence: TGTGCCAGCAGCTTAACACAGGGGGGCACTGAAGCTTTCTTT.